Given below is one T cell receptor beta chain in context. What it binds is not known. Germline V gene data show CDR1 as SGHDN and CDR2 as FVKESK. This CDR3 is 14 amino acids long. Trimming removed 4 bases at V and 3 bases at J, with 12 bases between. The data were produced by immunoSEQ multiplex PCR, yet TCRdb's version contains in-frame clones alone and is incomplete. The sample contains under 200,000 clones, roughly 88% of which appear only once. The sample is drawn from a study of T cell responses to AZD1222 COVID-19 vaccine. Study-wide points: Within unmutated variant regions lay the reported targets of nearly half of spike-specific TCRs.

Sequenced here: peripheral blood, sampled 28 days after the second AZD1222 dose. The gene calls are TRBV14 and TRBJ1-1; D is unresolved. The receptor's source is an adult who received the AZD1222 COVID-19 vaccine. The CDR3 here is CASSPLASYTEAFF. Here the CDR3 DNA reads TGTGCCAGCAGCCCGCTTGCGAGTTACACTGAAGCTTTCTTT.